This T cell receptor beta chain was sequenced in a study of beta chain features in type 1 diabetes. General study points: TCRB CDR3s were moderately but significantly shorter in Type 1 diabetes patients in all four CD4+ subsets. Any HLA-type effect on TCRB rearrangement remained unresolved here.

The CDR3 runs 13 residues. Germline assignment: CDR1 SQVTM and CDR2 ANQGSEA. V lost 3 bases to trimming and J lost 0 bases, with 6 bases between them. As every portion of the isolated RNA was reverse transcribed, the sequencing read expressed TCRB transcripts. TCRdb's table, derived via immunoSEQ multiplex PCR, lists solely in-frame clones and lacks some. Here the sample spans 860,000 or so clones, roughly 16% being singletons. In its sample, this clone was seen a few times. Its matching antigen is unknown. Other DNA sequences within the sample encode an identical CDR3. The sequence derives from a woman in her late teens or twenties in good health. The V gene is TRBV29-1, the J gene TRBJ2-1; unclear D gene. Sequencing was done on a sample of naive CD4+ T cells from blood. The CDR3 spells CSVDRGSYNEQFF. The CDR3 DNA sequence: TGCAGCGTTGATAGAGGCTCCTACAATGAGCAGTTCTTC.